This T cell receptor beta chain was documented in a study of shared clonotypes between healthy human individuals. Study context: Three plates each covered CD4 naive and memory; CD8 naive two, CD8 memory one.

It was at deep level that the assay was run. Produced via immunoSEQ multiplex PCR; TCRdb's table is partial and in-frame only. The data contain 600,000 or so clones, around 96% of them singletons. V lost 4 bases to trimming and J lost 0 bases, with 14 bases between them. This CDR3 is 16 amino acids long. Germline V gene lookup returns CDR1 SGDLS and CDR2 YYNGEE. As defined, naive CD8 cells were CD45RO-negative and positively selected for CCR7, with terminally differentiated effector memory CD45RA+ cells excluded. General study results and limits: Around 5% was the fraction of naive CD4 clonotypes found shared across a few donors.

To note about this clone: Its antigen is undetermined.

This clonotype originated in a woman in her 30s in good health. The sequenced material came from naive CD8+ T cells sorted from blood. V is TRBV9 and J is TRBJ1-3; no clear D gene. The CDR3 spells CASSLGPASSGNTIYF. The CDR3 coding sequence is TGTGCCAGCAGCTTGGGTCCCGCCAGCTCTGGAAACACCATATATTTT.